The 10 T cell receptor beta chains in this list originate from one sample, sequenced in a study of post-analysis software for immune sequencing data. The library was made from cDNA and included unique molecular identifiers. TCRdb independently ran MiXCR on the PCR reads; one entry per CDR3 protein. The top ten hold around 1.7% of the sample, which has hundreds of thousands of distinct CDR3 sequences, around 40% seen once. These receptors are not linked to any known antigen. Regarding the study as a whole: With TRBV5-6, TRBV5-1 and TRBV20-1 included, about five TRBV segments were more frequent in patients than in controls.

Input material: blood. These TCRs come from a girl under 18 with multiple sclerosis.

This chain joins TRBV4-1 and TRBJ2-5; D may be TRBD2 (6 bases). The germline V gene has CDR1 MGHRA and CDR2 YSYEKL. CDR3 length equals 15 residues. Trimming removed 4 bases from V and 2 bases from J, with 14 bases in between. CDR3 sequence: CASSPSRDSQETQYF. As DNA, the CDR3 is TGCGCCAGCAGCCCGAGTCGGGACTCTCAAGAGACCCAGTACTTC.

The J gene is TRBJ2-5, the V gene TRBV10-3; TRBD2 agrees at 11 bases. This CDR3 region has 12 residues. Germline V gene data show CDR1 as ENHRY and CDR2 as SYGVKD. V gave up 9 bases and J gave up 8 bases; unmatched junction bases: 5. CDR3: CAIGLAGGTQYF. The CDR3 nucleotides are TGTGCCATAGGACTAGCGGGCGGCACCCAGTACTTC.

The rearrangement joins TRBV12-3 or TRBV12-4 to TRBJ2-5, with 7 bases lining up with TRBD1. TRBJ2-7 matches the DNA end more closely, so the J call is doubtful. The CDR3 extends over 16 amino acids. The CDR3, as DNA: TGTGCCAGCAGTTTTTACCTCCCGACAGGGAATGTCGAGCAGTACTTC. Translating gives CASSFYLPTGNVEQYF.

J is TRBJ2-7 and V is TRBV20-1; tentatively, D is TRBD1 or TRBD2 (6 bases each). The V gene lost 0 bases and the J gene lost 1 base, with 10 bases spanning the gap. Germline assignment: CDR1 DFQATT and CDR2 SNEGSKA (reference sequence). The length of the CDR3 is 14 residues. The CDR3 region has the DNA TGCAGTGCTAGAGATAGGAGGGGGTCCTACGAGCAGTACTTC. Encoded protein: CSARDRRGSYEQYF.

About this clonotype itself: In this CDR3 the conserved last residue, phenylalanine or tryptophan, is missing, so a read error is likely. V gene TRBV6-1 combines with J gene TRBJ2-3; D is possibly TRBD2 (6 bases). CDR3 length: 20 amino acids. Deletions cut 0 bases from V and 0 bases from J, with 22 bases between. Germline values: CDR1 MNHNS, CDR2 SASEGT. The CDR3 region has the DNA TGTGCCAGCAGTGAAGCGCTGGAGGGTCTACAAAAGGCTAGCACAGATACGCAGTATGTT. Amino acid sequence: CASSEALEGLQKASTDTQYV.

Turning to this clonotype: A read error may account for a junction end that differs from germline. This chain connects TRBV13 to TRBJ2-1; D uncertain. The CDR3 is made up of 11 amino acids. Germline values: CDR1 PRHDT, CDR2 FYEKMQ (reference sequence). The CDR3 loop reads CAGSLNKEQFF. In DNA form, the CDR3 reads TGTGCCGGCAGCTTAAACAAGGAGCAGTTCTTC.

This chain joins TRBV5-1 and TRBJ2-3; 7 bases fit TRBD1. The J segment lost 3 bases and the V segment lost 4 bases, leaving 5 bases of the junction unmatched. CDR1 is SGHRS, CDR2 YFSETQ, per germline. The CDR3 has 14 residues. The CDR3 loop reads CASSQGGRTDTQYF. The CDR3 DNA reads as TGCGCCAGCAGCCAAGGGGGCAGGACAGATACGCAGTATTTT.

The chain joins TRBV20-1 to TRBJ1-2; 7 bases map to TRBD1. The germline CDR1 and CDR2 sequences are DFQATT and SNEGSKA (reference sequence). V lost 6 bases, J lost 2 bases, and 6 bases stayed unmatched. The CDR3 consists of 13 residues. In DNA form, the CDR3 reads TGCAGTGCCCTGCCGGACAGGAACTATGGCTACACCTTC. Amino acids: CSALPDRNYGYTF.

The chain uses TRBV10-1 and TRBJ2-4; TRBD1 might be the D (6 bases). The J call is in doubt because the DNA end fits TRBJ2-5 better. Looked up from germline, CDR1 is WNHNN and CDR2 is SYGVQD (reference sequence). The CDR3 covers 11 residues. The CDR3, as DNA: TGCGCCAGCAGTGTACAGGGGACCCAGTACTTC. It translates to CASSVQGTQYF.

CDR3 sequence (DNA): TGCGCCAGCGCCCCTACAGGGGGCACGGAGACCCAGTACTTC. This translates into CASAPTGGTETQYF. V and J are TRBV5-1 and TRBJ2-5; 9 nucleotides line up with TRBD1. The germline V gene encodes CDR1 SGHRS and CDR2 YFSETQ. CDR3 length: 14 amino acids. V dropped 7 bases and J dropped 5; count of bases not matched to a gene: 9.